This T cell receptor (beta chain) was recorded in a study of T-cell reconstitution after alpha-beta-depleted transplantation in children. The library targeted TCRbeta and was prepared with unique molecular identifiers. One entry per CDR3 protein results from TCRdb running MiXCR on the PCR reads. The sample records hundreds of thousands of distinct CDR3 sequences, about 11% being singletons. This clonotype was seen many times. Its matching antigen is unknown. The CDR3 consists of 12 residues. CDR1 SGHRS and CDR2 YFSETQ come from the germline V gene. Trimming removed 6 bases from V and 5 bases from J, with 9 bases in between. Study conclusions and caveats: Surviving recipient T cells and intrathymic progenitors accounted for some patients' high TCRbeta diversity at day 60.

The sequences come from PBMCs, collected before TCRalphabeta/CD19-depleted stem cell transplant. The V gene is TRBV5-1, the J gene TRBJ1-5, with D possibly matching TRBD1 (5 bases). This clonotype was sampled from a child aged 2 to 10 with inherited bone marrow failure, due to receive a stem cell transplant. The CDR3 sequence: CASMAGDQPQHF. DNA of the CDR3: TGCGCCAGCATGGCGGGGGATCAGCCCCAGCATTTT.